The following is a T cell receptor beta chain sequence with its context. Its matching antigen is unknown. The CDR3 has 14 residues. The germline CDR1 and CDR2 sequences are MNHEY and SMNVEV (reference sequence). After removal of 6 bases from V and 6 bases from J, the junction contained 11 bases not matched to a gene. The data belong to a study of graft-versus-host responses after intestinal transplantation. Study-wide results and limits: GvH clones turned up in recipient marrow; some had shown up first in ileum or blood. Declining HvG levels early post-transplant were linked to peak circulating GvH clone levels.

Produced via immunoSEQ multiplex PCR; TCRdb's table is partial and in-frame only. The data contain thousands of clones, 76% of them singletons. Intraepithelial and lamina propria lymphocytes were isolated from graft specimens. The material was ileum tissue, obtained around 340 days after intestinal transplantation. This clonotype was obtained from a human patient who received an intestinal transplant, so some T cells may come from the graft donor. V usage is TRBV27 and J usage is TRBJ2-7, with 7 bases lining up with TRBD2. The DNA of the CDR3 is TGTGCCAGCAGCCGGGGGGTGGGGCTGGCCGAGCAGTACTTC. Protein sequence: CASSRGVGLAEQYF.